Each of the 30 T cell receptor beta chains below was sequenced from the same sample in a study of shared T cell receptors in the human thymus. Clones were read by immunoSEQ multiplex PCR, and TCRdb kept only the in-frame ones, dropping some. This table has over 650,000 clones, approximately 87% appearing once. These same records also appear under a second study, on human thymus T cells.

The sequenced sample consisted of thymocytes. The receptors come from a boy younger than two with a congenital heart defect.

The chain combines TRBV9 with TRBJ2-5; 7 bases align to TRBD2. Germline V gene data show CDR1 as SGDLS and CDR2 as YYNGEE. The CDR3 spans 16 residues. The V gene end was trimmed by 4 bases and the J gene end by 5 bases; junction bases not matched to a gene: 14. The CDR3 nucleotides are TGTGCCAGCAGCCCGCCTAGCGAGACTAGCACGGAGACCCAGTACTTC. Translation: CASSPPSETSTETQYF.

This chain links TRBV25-1 with TRBJ1-4; D gene ambiguous. CDR3 length equals 18 residues. Looked up from germline, CDR1 is MGHDK and CDR2 is SYGVNS. Trimming stripped 3 bases from V and 0 bases from J, with 17 bases between. CDR3 bases: TGTGCCAGCAGTGAGGAGAGTTGGACTCCCCCAACTAATGAAAAACTGTTTTTT. Translated: CASSEESWTPPTNEKLFF.

The chain is built from TRBV4-3 and TRBJ2-7; weak D call: TRBD1 (6 bases). Germline CDR1 and CDR2: LGHNA and YSLEER. Trimming removed 0 bases at V and 2 bases at J, with 14 bases between. This CDR3 has 16 amino acids. The CDR3 loop reads CASSQEVRTEAYEQYF. As DNA, the CDR3 is TGCGCCAGCAGCCAAGAAGTAAGGACAGAGGCCTACGAGCAGTACTTC.

This chain joins TRBV7-3 and TRBJ2-2; the match to TRBD1 covers 10 bases. In germline, CDR1 is SGHTA, CDR2 FQGTGA. The CDR3 covers 16 residues. V lost 9 bases, J lost 4 bases, and 11 bases stayed unmatched. CDR3 nucleotide sequence: TGTGCCAGACTTACGCCGGGACAGGGGTGCACCGGGGAGCTGTTTTTT. It encodes CARLTPGQGCTGELFF.

CDR3 in amino acids: CASSSKLTEAFF. For the CDR3, the DNA is TGTGCCAGCAGCTCTAAACTCACTGAAGCTTTCTTT. The chain has TRBV7-9 and TRBJ1-1; D remains ambiguous. CDR1 SEHNR and CDR2 FQNEAQ come from the germline V gene (reference sequence). The V end was cut by 4 bases, the J end by 4 bases, with 7 bases between. This CDR3 region has 12 residues.

The chain recombines TRBV6-5 with TRBJ1-4, with D possibly TRBD1 on 5 matching bases. This CDR3 region has 14 residues. Trimming pared 5 bases from V and 6 bases from J, leaving 13 bases between. In germline, CDR1 is MNHEY, CDR2 SVGAGI. As DNA, the CDR3 is TGTGCCAGCAGTACCGGGACTTGGGATGAAAAACTGTTTTTT. This codes for CASSTGTWDEKLFF.

This clone was recorded only once. J is TRBJ2-7 and V is TRBV15; 8 nucleotides agree with TRBD1. CDR3 size: 18 residues. Germline assignment: CDR1 LNHNV and CDR2 YYDKDF (reference sequence). V gave up 0 bases and J gave up 6 bases; unmatched junction bases: 16. The DNA for the CDR3 is TGTGCCACCAGCAGAGATGGGGTTGGGGGGACAGGTGAAACCGAGCAGTACTTC. Its translation: CATSRDGVGGTGETEQYF.

The chain uses TRBV4-3 and TRBJ2-1, with D possibly being TRBD2 (5 bases). CDR3 length: 16 amino acids. Deletions cut 2 bases from V and 0 bases from J, with 11 bases between. CDR1 LGHNA and CDR2 YSLEER come from the germline V gene. CDR3 DNA: TGCGCCAGCAGCCAATTCGGGAAGAGCTCCTACAATGAGCAGTTCTTC. Translated: CASSQFGKSSYNEQFF.

The chain recombines TRBV6-1 with TRBJ2-2, with TRBD2 matching 15 bases. CDR1 is MNHNS and CDR2 is SASEGT in the germline V gene. V was pared by 2 bases and J by 7 bases, with 14 bases of the junction left unmatched. The CDR3 covers 20 residues. DNA of the CDR3: TGTGCCAGCAGTGAAACCTTATTCGGGACTAGCGGGAGGATCGGCGGGGAGCTGTTTTTT. Translated: CASSETLFGTSGRIGGELFF.

The chain has TRBV6-5 and TRBJ1-6; a possible D gene is TRBD1 (5 bases). Trimming shortened V by 4 bases and J by 12 bases, and 22 bases separated the two germline ends. CDR1 is MNHEY, CDR2 SVGAGI, per germline. CDR3 length: 16 residues. The CDR3 coding sequence is TGTGCCAGCAGTTGCGTCTCCAAACAGGCCACCCTACCCCTCCACTTT. Its translation is CASSCVSKQATLPLHF.

The chain joins TRBV9 to TRBJ1-2, with D tentatively TRBD1 (5 bases). The CDR3 contains 14 residues. Germline lookup yields CDR1 SGDLS and CDR2 YYNGEE. Trimming stripped 4 bases from V and 4 bases from J, with 14 bases between. CDR3 sequence: CASSPGGGGYGYTF. The CDR3 DNA sequence: TGTGCCAGCAGCCCCGGTGGGGGGGGCTATGGCTACACCTTC.

The chain couples TRBV19 to TRBJ1-6; D is unclear. Trimming shortened V by 0 bases and J by 7 bases, and 10 bases separated the two germline ends. CDR1 is LNHDA, CDR2 SQIVND, per germline (reference sequence). The CDR3 totals 15 residues. CDR3 nucleotide sequence: TGTGCCAGTAGTATAGAGTCGACGGGGAATTCACCCCTCCACTTT. Protein: CASSIESTGNSPLHF.

To note about this clone: The junction and the germline gene differ at one end; a read error may be behind it. The V gene is TRBV19, the J gene TRBJ2-3, with D maybe TRBD1 (5 bases). The germline V gene encodes CDR1 LNHDA and CDR2 SQIVND (reference sequence). This CDR3 contains 17 residues. CDR3 nucleotide sequence: TGTGCCAGTAAAGGGGTGGTAGCTCCACTTCACACAGTTACGCAGTATTTT. Translation: CASKGVVAPLHTVTQYF.

This clone has a single count. CDR3 sequence: CASSLRGQGLRTSGEYTDTQYF. The CDR3 DNA reads TGTGCCAGCAGTTTACGGGGCCAGGGACTTAGGACTAGCGGGGAGTACACAGATACGCAGTATTTT. This rearrangement joins TRBV27 to TRBJ2-3, with 12 bases aligning to TRBD2. The V and J ends lost 2 bases and 2 bases, in that order; junction bases with no gene match: 20. Germline CDR1 reads MNHEY; CDR2 reads SMNVEV (reference sequence). CDR3 length: 22 residues.

The chain carries TRBV5-1 and TRBJ2-2, with 8 bases that match TRBD2. With 2 bases clipped from V and 4 bases from J, the junction kept 4 bases outside the gene matches. The CDR3 covers 15 residues. The germline V gene has CDR1 SGHRS and CDR2 YFSETQ. In DNA, the CDR3 is TGCGCCAGCAGCTTCGCGGGAGGTGGCACCGGGGAGCTGTTTTTT. Encoded protein: CASSFAGGGTGELFF.

The chain recombines TRBV28 with TRBJ2-3, with no clear D. Trimming left V 4 bases short and J 3 bases short, with 23 bases between. The CDR3 spans 18 residues. Germline V CDR1 and CDR2: MDHEN, SYDVKM. The chain's CDR3 is CASSSDEYLAELTDTQYF. CDR3 nucleotide sequence: TGTGCCAGCAGTTCCGACGAGTATCTGGCGGAATTAACAGATACGCAGTATTTT.

CDR3 residues: CASSLDRGGPSEQYF. The CDR3 DNA follows: TGTGCCAGCAGTCTAGACAGGGGCGGGCCCTCCGAGCAGTACTTC. This chain links TRBV2 with TRBJ2-7; 8 nucleotides line up with TRBD1. Germline V gene lookup returns CDR1 SNHLY and CDR2 FYNNEI. Trimming took 5 bases from V and 6 from J; bases not matched to a gene: 12. The CDR3 contains 15 residues.

The gene calls are TRBV27 and TRBJ2-3; the D gene is possibly TRBD2 (6 bases). Germline values: CDR1 MNHEY, CDR2 SMNVEV (reference sequence). V dropped 7 bases and J dropped 0 bases, with 17 bases sitting between them. The CDR3 extends over 16 amino acids. This CDR3 is CASTLGRGTSTDTQYF. CDR3 in DNA: TGTGCCAGCACCCTGGGCCGCGGGACTAGCACAGATACGCAGTATTTT.

The chain links TRBV5-6 to TRBJ1-1; D is uncertain. The CDR3 has 15 residues. Per germline, CDR1 SGHDT and CDR2 YYEEEE. V was clipped by 5 bases and J by 7 bases, with 21 bases between them. The CDR3 loop reads CASRVTGRFNGEAFF. Written as DNA, the CDR3 is TGTGCCAGCAGAGTTACGGGGAGGTTTAACGGTGAAGCTTTCTTT. Variable domain in full (rest from reference TRBV5-6 and TRBJ1-1): DAGVTQSPTHLIKTRGQQVTLRCSPKSGHDTVSWYQQALGQGPQFIFQYYEEEERQRGNFPDRFSGHQFPNYSSELNVNALLLGDSALYLCASRVTGRFNGEAFFGQGTRLTVV.

The rearrangement uses TRBV6-6 and TRBJ2-7, with TRBD2 identical over 7 bases. The V gene's germline CDR1 is MNHNY and CDR2 SVGAGI (reference sequence). The CDR3 consists of 14 residues. The V segment lost 6 bases and the J segment 3 bases; nucleotides outside the gene matches: 8. The CDR3 DNA follows: TGTGCCAGCAGACCCGGGACTACGAACTACGAGCAGTACTTC. Translating gives CASRPGTTNYEQYF.

J is TRBJ1-2 and V is TRBV4-1, with D perhaps matching TRBD1 (5 bases). V lost 0 bases and J 4 bases, leaving 9 bases between the germline ends. This CDR3 comprises 14 residues. CDR1 MGHRA and CDR2 YSYEKL come from the germline V gene. In DNA form, the CDR3 reads TGCGCCAGCAGCCAAGAGGGGGGATTCTATGGCTACACCTTC. It yields the protein CASSQEGGFYGYTF.

The gene calls are TRBV5-1 and TRBJ2-1; D perhaps matches TRBD2 (6 bases). Germline values: CDR1 SGHRS, CDR2 YFSETQ. The length of the CDR3 is 15 residues. V was trimmed by 1 base and J by 4 bases, leaving 12 bases between them. CDR3 sequence reads: CASSLYRGLYNEQFF. CDR3 DNA: TGCGCCAGCAGCTTGTATCGGGGACTGTACAATGAGCAGTTCTTC.

The chain recombines TRBV21-1 with TRBJ2-1; the table's D call of TRBD1 was not tested on the DNA. TRBV21-1 corresponds to a pseudogene. The CDR3 spans 15 residues. CDR3 loop: CASSTGQGKYNEQFF. The CDR3 DNA is TGTGCCAGCAGTACCGGACAGGGGAAATACAATGAGCAGTTCTTC.

The chain has TRBV14 and TRBJ2-2, with 8 positions matching TRBD2. Trimming removed 4 bases from V and 0 bases from J; junction bases left unmatched: 7. From germline, CDR1 is SGHDN and CDR2 FVKESK. The CDR3 length is 17 residues. CDR3 in amino acids: CASSRAVAGTNTGELFF. DNA of the CDR3: TGTGCCAGCAGCCGCGCCGTAGCGGGAACGAACACCGGGGAGCTGTTTTTT.

CDR3 region: CASREPSGAYEQYF. CDR3 DNA: TGCGCCAGCAGGGAACCTAGCGGAGCCTACGAGCAGTACTTC. J is TRBJ2-7 and V is TRBV10-2; TRBD2 aligns across 7 bases. The trim removed 6 bases at V and 2 bases at J, leaving 7 bases unmatched. The CDR3 runs 14 residues. The germline V gene has CDR1 WSHSY and CDR2 SAAADI.

The rearrangement uses TRBV30 and TRBJ1-5, with 9 bases matching TRBD1. V dropped 4 bases and J dropped 3; count of bases not matched to a gene: 10. Germline V gene lookup returns CDR1 GTSNPN and CDR2 SVGIG (reference sequence). This CDR3 comprises 16 residues. The DNA for the CDR3 is TGTGCCTGGAAGGCCCCCGGACAGGGGCACAATCAGCCCCAGCATTTT. It yields the protein CAWKAPGQGHNQPQHF.

The V and J genes are TRBV10-3 and TRBJ2-1, with TRBD2 matching over 14 bases. The V segment lost 6 bases and the J segment 7 bases; nucleotides outside the gene matches: 11. The CDR3 consists of 17 residues. CDR1 and CDR2 (germline): ENHRY, SYGVKD. The CDR3 protein is CAISAGLAGGGGNEQFF. The DNA for the CDR3 is TGTGCCATCAGCGCCGGACTAGCGGGGGGCGGAGGTAATGAGCAGTTCTTC.

The V call is TRBV28, the J call TRBJ1-3, with TRBD1 as a possible D gene (6 bases). Germline V lookup: CDR1 MDHEN, CDR2 SYDVKM. The CDR3 runs 18 residues. The V end was cut by 5 bases, the J end by 0 bases, with 20 bases between. CDR3 protein: CASSPRFSGHHSGNTIYF. DNA of the CDR3: TGTGCCAGCAGTCCACGCTTTTCGGGACATCACTCTGGAAACACCATATATTTT. The whole variable domain, filled in from reference TRBV28 and TRBJ1-3, reads DVKVTQSSRYLVKRTGEKVFLECVQDMDHENMFWYRQDPGLGLRLIYFSYDVKMKEKGDIPEGYSVSREKKERFSLILESASTNQTSMYLCASSPRFSGHHSGNTIYFGEGSWLTVV.

The CDR3 sequence: CASSLGLAGAYNEQFF. CDR3 coding DNA: TGTGCCAGCAGCTTGGGACTAGCGGGAGCCTACAATGAGCAGTTCTTC. The V and J genes are TRBV5-6 and TRBJ2-1; TRBD2 matches at 12 bases. Germline values: CDR1 SGHDT, CDR2 YYEEEE. V was pared by 0 bases and J by 2 bases, with 0 bases of the junction left unmatched. The CDR3 totals 16 residues.

The gene calls are TRBV28 and TRBJ1-6; TRBD1 aligns across 8 bases. This CDR3 comprises 15 residues. With 5 bases clipped from V and 5 bases from J, the junction kept 5 bases outside the gene matches. CDR1 and CDR2 (germline): MDHEN, SYDVKM. CDR3 region: CASSLPDRDNSPLHF. The DNA of the CDR3 is TGTGCCAGCAGTCTTCCGGACAGGGATAATTCACCCCTCCACTTT.